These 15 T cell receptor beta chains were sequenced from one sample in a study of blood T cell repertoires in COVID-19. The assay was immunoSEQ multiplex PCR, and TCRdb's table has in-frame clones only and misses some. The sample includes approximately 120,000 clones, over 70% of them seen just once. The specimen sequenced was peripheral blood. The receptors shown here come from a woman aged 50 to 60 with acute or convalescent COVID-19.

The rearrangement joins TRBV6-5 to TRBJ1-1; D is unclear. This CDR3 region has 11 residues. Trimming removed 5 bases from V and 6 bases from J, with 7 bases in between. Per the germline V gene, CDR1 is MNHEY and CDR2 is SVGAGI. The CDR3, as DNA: TGTGCCAGCAGTAGAGGGCCTGAAGCTTTCTTT. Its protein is CASSRGPEAFF.

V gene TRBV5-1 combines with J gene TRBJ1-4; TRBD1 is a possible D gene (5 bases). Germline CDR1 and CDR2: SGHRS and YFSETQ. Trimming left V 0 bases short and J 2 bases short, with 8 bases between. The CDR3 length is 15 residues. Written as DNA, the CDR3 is TGCGCCAGCAGCTTGGATGGGGGGACTAATGAAAAACTGTTTTTT. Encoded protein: CASSLDGGTNEKLFF. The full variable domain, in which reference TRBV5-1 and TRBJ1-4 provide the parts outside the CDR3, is KAGVTQTPRYLIKTRGQQVTLSCSPISGHRSVSWYQQTPGQGLQFLFEYFSETQRNKGNFPGRFSGRQFSNSRSEMNVSTLELGDSALYLCASSLDGGTNEKLFFGSGTQLSVL.

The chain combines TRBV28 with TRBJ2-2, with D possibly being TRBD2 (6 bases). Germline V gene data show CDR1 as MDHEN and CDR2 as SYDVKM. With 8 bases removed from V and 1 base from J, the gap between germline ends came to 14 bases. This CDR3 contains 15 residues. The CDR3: CASFKGGLNTGELFF. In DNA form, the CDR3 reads TGTGCCAGCTTTAAGGGAGGCTTGAACACCGGGGAGCTGTTTTTT.

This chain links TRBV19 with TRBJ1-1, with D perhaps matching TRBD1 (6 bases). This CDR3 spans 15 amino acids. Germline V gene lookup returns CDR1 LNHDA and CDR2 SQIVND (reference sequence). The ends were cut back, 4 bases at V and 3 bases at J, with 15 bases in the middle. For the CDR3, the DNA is TGTGCCAGTAGTACAGGACAGCTGACTTACACTGAAGCTTTCTTT. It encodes CASSTGQLTYTEAFF.

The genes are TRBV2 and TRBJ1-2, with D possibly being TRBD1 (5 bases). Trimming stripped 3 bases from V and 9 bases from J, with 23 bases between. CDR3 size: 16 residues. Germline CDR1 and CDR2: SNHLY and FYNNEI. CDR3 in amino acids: CASSDVRDSARNSYTF. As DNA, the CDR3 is TGTGCCAGCAGTGATGTCCGGGACTCAGCCAGGAATAGCTACACCTTC.

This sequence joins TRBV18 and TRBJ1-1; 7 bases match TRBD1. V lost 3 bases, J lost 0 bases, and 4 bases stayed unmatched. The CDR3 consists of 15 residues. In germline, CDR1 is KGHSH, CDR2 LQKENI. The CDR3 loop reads CASSPEGQMNTEAFF. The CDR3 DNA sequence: TGTGCCAGCTCACCGGAGGGACAGATGAACACTGAAGCTTTCTTT.

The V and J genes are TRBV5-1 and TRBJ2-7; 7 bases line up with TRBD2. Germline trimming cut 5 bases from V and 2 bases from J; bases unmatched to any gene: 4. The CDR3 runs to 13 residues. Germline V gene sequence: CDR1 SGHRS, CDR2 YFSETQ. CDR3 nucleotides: TGCGCCAGCAGTTCCGGACTAGCCTACGAGCAGTACTTC. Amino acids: CASSSGLAYEQYF. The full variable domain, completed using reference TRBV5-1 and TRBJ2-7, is KAGVTQTPRYLIKTRGQQVTLSCSPISGHRSVSWYQQTPGQGLQFLFEYFSETQRNKGNFPGRFSGRQFSNSRSEMNVSTLELGDSALYLCASSSGLAYEQYFGPGTRLTVT.

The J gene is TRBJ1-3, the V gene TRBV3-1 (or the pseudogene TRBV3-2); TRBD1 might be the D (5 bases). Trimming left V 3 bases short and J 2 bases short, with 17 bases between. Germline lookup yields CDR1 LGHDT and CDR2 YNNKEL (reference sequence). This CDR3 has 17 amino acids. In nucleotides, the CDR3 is TGTGCCAGCAGCCAGGGGACTGCAGGCTGGCCTGGAAACACCATATATTTT. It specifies CASSQGTAGWPGNTIYF.

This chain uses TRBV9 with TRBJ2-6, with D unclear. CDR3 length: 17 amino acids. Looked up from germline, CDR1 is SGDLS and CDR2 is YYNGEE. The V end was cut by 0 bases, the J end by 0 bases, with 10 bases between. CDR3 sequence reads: CASSVATEFSGANVLTF. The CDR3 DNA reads TGTGCCAGCAGCGTAGCTACGGAGTTCTCTGGGGCCAACGTCCTGACTTTC.

CDR3 DNA: TGTGCCAGCAGTGAAGGGGAGGGCACTGAAGCTTTCTTT. Translated: CASSEGEGTEAFF. The genes are TRBV6-1 and TRBJ1-1, with no clear D. With 1 base removed from V and 4 bases from J, the gap between germline ends came to 7 bases. The CDR3 is 13 residues long. CDR1 is MNHNS, CDR2 SASEGT, per germline.

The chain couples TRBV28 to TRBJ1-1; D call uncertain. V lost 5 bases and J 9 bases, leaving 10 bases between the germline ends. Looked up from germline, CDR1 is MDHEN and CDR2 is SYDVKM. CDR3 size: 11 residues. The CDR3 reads CASSVEEKAFF. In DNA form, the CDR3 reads TGTGCCAGCAGTGTGGAGGAGAAAGCTTTCTTT.

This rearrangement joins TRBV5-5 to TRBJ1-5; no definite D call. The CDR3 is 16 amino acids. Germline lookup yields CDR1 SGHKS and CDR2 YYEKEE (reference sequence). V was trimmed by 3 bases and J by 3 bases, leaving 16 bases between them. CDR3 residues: CASSSVGGGINQPQHF. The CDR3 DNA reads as TGTGCCAGCAGCTCCGTGGGAGGAGGGATCAATCAGCCCCAGCATTTT.

The CDR3 protein is CASSYGGTPEAFF. The DNA of the CDR3 is TGTGCCAGCAGTTACGGGGGGACCCCGGAAGCTTTCTTT. The chain combines TRBV6-6 with TRBJ1-1, with D maybe TRBD1 (5 bases). The CDR3 consists of 13 residues. The V and J ends lost 2 bases and 8 bases respectively, with 12 bases between them. CDR1 and CDR2 from the germline V gene are MNHNY and SVGAGI (reference sequence).

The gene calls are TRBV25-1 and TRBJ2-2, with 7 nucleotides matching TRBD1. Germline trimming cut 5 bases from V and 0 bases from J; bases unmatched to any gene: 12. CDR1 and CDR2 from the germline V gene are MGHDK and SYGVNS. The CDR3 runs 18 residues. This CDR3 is CASSSRTGGYSNTGELFF. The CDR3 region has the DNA TGTGCCAGCAGTTCTCGGACAGGCGGCTACTCGAACACCGGGGAGCTGTTTTTT.

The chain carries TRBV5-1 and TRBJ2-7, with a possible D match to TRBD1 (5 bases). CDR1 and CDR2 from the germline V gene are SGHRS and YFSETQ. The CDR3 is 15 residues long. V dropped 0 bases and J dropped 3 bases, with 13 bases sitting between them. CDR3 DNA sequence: TGCGCCAGCAGCTTGGCCTTGACAGAAATCTACGAGCAGTACTTC. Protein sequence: CASSLALTEIYEQYF. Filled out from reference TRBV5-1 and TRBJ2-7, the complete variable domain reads KAGVTQTPRYLIKTRGQQVTLSCSPISGHRSVSWYQQTPGQGLQFLFEYFSETQRNKGNFPGRFSGRQFSNSRSEMNVSTLELGDSALYLCASSLALTEIYEQYFGPGTRLTVT.